A single T cell receptor beta chain is shown here with its context. This clonotype was observed many times. Its binding antigen is unknown. Per-base qualities were not stored, and no clone one base away is much larger. This sample is part of a study of neurological immune-mediated disorders (dated by TCRdb to between 2017 and 2020). Regarding the research as a whole: Of the 35 or so multiple sclerosis patients, around 30 had relapsing-remitting MS and 3 had secondary progressive MS. Peripheral blood TCR-beta repertoires from HTLV-I-associated myelopathy (HAM/TSP) patients, multiple sclerosis patients and healthy controls were compared by UMI-based sequencing. Longitudinal samples, technical triplicates and paired sorted CD4+ and CD8+ T-cell subsets, alongside PBMC samples, were included among the approximately 98 TCR-beta libraries. The cohort was made up of around 70 subjects, consisting of roughly 14 HAM/TSP patients, some 34 multiple sclerosis patients and around 20 healthy controls. What the work shows at the level of the full study, not this receptor alone: No identical CDR3 amino acid sequences were found to be shared among expanded clones across subjects, suggesting that TCR-beta repertoires were private in all groups. The MS cluster was not associated with any clinical or MRI features, and the authors stated that larger cohorts are needed. In phylogenetic analysis, the repertoires of 18 of 34 MS patients grouped into a cluster of related CDR3 sequences, which suggests a possible signature at the repertoire level. TCR clonal expansion was greatest in HAM/TSP patients and smallest in MS patients, who ranked below even healthy controls.

cDNA synthesis used template-switch 5'RACE with a primer carrying a 10-nucleotide random unique molecular identifier tagging each TCR transcript. Every sequencing run covered 15-18 subjects and yielded more than 160 million TCR-beta sequences. The RNeasy kit was used for extraction of total RNA. Using the KAPA Real-time Library Amplification kit, TCR-beta VDJ regions were amplified with primers for the TCR constant region and the 5'RACE anchor. A first PCR added sample indexes and Illumina adaptors, and a second PCR then raised library yield. After purification with Ampure beads, the TCR product of roughly 650 bp was size-selected on a 2% E-gel SizeSelection system. Before pooling, libraries had their quality checked on a Bioanalyzer, their concentration measured with Qubit, and their quantity determined with the Kapa Library Quantification kit. An Illumina HiSeq 2500 sequenced the libraries paired-end 2 x 150 bp. To increase sequence diversity, roughly 24-32% phiX was spiked into each library pool. As for the authors' bioinformatics: Quality-filtered reads were processed with the UMI-based MiGEC pipeline, and over 85% of raw TCR sequences were removed by the MiGEC pipeline during error correction. IMGT germline references were used for aligning VDJ genes, and each clonotype was defined as a unique CDR3 amino acid sequence together with its V-J genes. VDJtools evaluated clonal expansion, Shannon diversity and CDR3 relatedness (CalcPairwiseDistances, ClusterSamples); CLCbio workbench built phylogenetic trees. Using coefficient-of-variation modelling across technical triplicates, the study counted a clone as expanded if it had at least 8 unique UMIs. TCRdb reworked the public reads: Q25 trimming with fastp, MiXCR clone assembly, productive beta chains retained. For every CDR3 protein sequence, its rows merge into one entry that carries the most common genes and DNA. TCRdb, not the original authors, processed these V and J calls. In all, the sample holds some 57,000 distinct CDR3 sequences, and 3% to 4% of those were seen once. Over 5.5% of the sample is held by the ten biggest clonotypes.

Including cysteine and phenylalanine, the CDR3 has 12 amino acids. Of the read, only the CDR3 DNA is kept; its 36 bases are in frame from base 1. Per the germline V gene, SGHAT is the CDR1 and FQNNGV is the CDR2. Clipping removes 5 bases from V and 6 bases from J, with 4 as the unmatched junction base count. For unsorted PBMC libraries, 2 million PBMCs were used after storage in RNAlater at -80 degrees C until RNA extraction. The multiple sclerosis patients were enrolled in a US clinical protocol that evaluated disease progression with magnetic resonance imaging. Peripheral blood underwent Ficoll-Hypaque density gradient centrifugation to isolate PBMCs, which were then cryopreserved in liquid nitrogen.

Sequencing was done on a sample of PBMCs. This chain is built from TRBV11-2 and TRBJ2-7, and 7 bases in between align with TRBD1. This clonotype was sampled from a man aged 55 to 70 with multiple sclerosis. CDR3 loop: CASSRDRGEQYF. The bases are TGTGCCAGCAGCCGGGACAGAGGCGAGCAGTACTTC.